A single sample gave rise to the 26 T cell receptor beta chains below, sequenced in a study of blood T cell repertoires in COVID-19 (dated by TCRdb to 2018 to 2020). Library preparation employed the immunoSEQ multiplex PCR assay. This immuneACCESS table, as held by TCRdb, lists in-frame sequences with V and J called but not all clones. Of the missing ones, under half trace to an unresolved V gene in checked studies; the others have no known cause. For this sample the table gives 250,000 to 350,000 clones, of which roughly 88% were detected only once. The ten most abundant clones make up roughly 0.87% of the sample. The sequencing input was peripheral blood. These receptors came from a human donor with COVID-19, enrolled during active disease. The donor label of this sample is uncertain.

This clone was seen only a few times. The chain is built from TRBV7-9 and TRBJ2-1, with TRBD2 matching over 8 bases. The CDR3 runs to 13 residues. Trimming removed 3 bases from V and 6 bases from J; junction bases left unmatched: 1. The V gene's germline CDR1 is SEHNR and CDR2 FQNEAQ (reference sequence). DNA for the CDR3: TGTGCCAGCAGCTTGAGCGGGGGCAATGAGCAGTTCTTC. Translation: CASSLSGGNEQFF. The entire variable domain, with the rest obtained from reference TRBV7-9 and TRBJ2-1, is as follows: DTGVSQNPRHKITKRGQNVTFRCDPISEHNRLYWYRQTLGQGPEFLTYFQNEAQLEKSRLLSDRFSAERPKGSFSTLEIQRTEQGDSAMYLCASSLSGGNEQFFGPGTRLTVL.

This clone was observed once. This chain joins TRBV6-2 or TRBV6-3 and TRBJ2-3; D perhaps matches TRBD2 (6 bases). Looked up from germline, CDR1 is MNHEY and CDR2 is SVGEGT. V was pared by 0 bases and J by 5 bases, with 9 bases between. The CDR3 has 14 amino acids. The CDR3 bases are TGTGCCAGCAGTTACTCGATGGGGGGAGATACGCAGTATTTT. Translated, it gives CASSYSMGGDTQYF.

The genes are TRBV5-5 and TRBJ1-3; TRBD1 is a possible D gene (6 bases). Germline V gives CDR1 SGHKS, CDR2 YYEKEE (reference sequence). V was clipped by 4 bases and J by 0 bases, with 14 bases between them. CDR3 size: 16 residues. The CDR3 region is CASSGGRGPSGNTIYF. The CDR3 DNA follows: TGTGCCAGCAGCGGGGGGCGGGGGCCCTCTGGAAACACCATATATTTT. The entire variable domain, with the rest obtained from reference TRBV5-5 and TRBJ1-3, is as follows: DAGVTQSPTHLIKTRGQQVTLRCSPISGHKSVSWYQQVLGQGPQFIFQYYEKEERGRGNFPDRFSARQFPNYSSELNVNALLLGDSALYLCASSGGRGPSGNTIYFGEGSWLTVV.

This sequence joins TRBV2 and TRBJ1-1; D is possibly TRBD1 (5 bases). Looked up from germline, CDR1 is SNHLY and CDR2 is FYNNEI. The CDR3 totals 13 residues. Trimming removed 8 bases at V and 7 bases at J, with 17 bases between. The CDR3 nucleotides are TGTGCCAGCGGCGCGGGGCCCCGACGTGAAGCTTTCTTT. Translation: CASGAGPRREAFF.

DNA for the CDR3: TGTGCCAGCAGCCGAGACTCCGGGACTAGCGGGACAGAGTACTTC. Encoded protein: CASSRDSGTSGTEYF. The V gene is TRBV3-1 (or the pseudogene TRBV3-2), the J gene TRBJ2-7; TRBD2 aligns across 13 bases. The CDR3 extends over 15 amino acids. Germline V lookup: CDR1 LGHDT, CDR2 YNNKEL (reference sequence). V gave up 4 bases and J gave up 11 bases; unmatched junction bases: 11.

The gene calls are TRBV4-1 and TRBJ1-4, with no clear D. Germline CDR1 is MGHRA and CDR2 is YSYEKL. The germline V and J ends were trimmed by 1 base and 8 bases, with 17 bases remaining between them. The CDR3 consists of 16 residues. The CDR3 DNA reads as TGCGCCAGCAGCCAAGGGATGGCGGTCCGAGGGGAAAAACTGTTTTTT. Residues: CASSQGMAVRGEKLFF.

The chain combines TRBV30 with TRBJ2-1; possible D gene TRBD1, 6 bases. Germline loops: CDR1 GTSNPN, CDR2 SVGIG (reference sequence). The V gene lost 3 bases and the J gene lost 3 bases, with 9 bases spanning the gap. This CDR3 is 13 amino acids long. In DNA, the CDR3 is TGTGCCTGGAGCCAGGGGTTCTACAATGAGCAGTTCTTC. Residues: CAWSQGFYNEQFF.

This clone has only one observation. This rearrangement joins TRBV5-8 to TRBJ2-1, with 9 bases that match TRBD2. V shed 4 bases and J 7 bases; nucleotides not matched to a gene: 9. The CDR3 runs 15 residues. The germline V gene has CDR1 SGHTS and CDR2 YDEGEE. CDR3 sequence (DNA): TGTGCCAGCAGCCTCACGGCGGGAGGGTTTAATGAGCAGTTCTTC. Its protein product is CASSLTAGGFNEQFF.

V gene TRBV5-5 combines with J gene TRBJ2-4; D remains unclear. The CDR3 has 14 amino acids. Trimming took 7 bases from V and 0 from J, leaving 11 bases between them. Germline assignment: CDR1 SGHKS and CDR2 YYEKEE (reference sequence). The CDR3 nucleotides are TGTGCCAGCGACCCTCAGGTAGCCAAAAACATTCAGTACTTC. Translating gives CASDPQVAKNIQYF.

J is TRBJ1-1 and V is TRBV12-3 or TRBV12-4; TRBD1 matches at 8 bases. After removal of 7 bases from V and 10 bases from J, the junction contained 8 bases not matched to a gene. The length of the CDR3 is 12 residues. The CDR3 sequence is CASTLTGVVAFF. The CDR3, as DNA: TGTGCCAGCACTTTGACAGGGGTGGTAGCTTTCTTT.

The rearrangement uses TRBV14 and TRBJ1-3; 7 bases are shared with TRBD1. Germline assignment: CDR1 SGHDN and CDR2 FVKESK. The CDR3 length is 15 residues. The V segment lost 0 bases and the J segment 4 bases; nucleotides outside the gene matches: 3. The CDR3 nucleotides are TGTGCCAGCAGCCAAGAGACAGGGTTCGGAAACACCATATATTTT. Its protein product is CASSQETGFGNTIYF.

The chain has TRBV5-1 and TRBJ1-6, with 10 bases aligning to TRBD1. V dropped 3 bases and J dropped 1; count of bases not matched to a gene: 13. The germline CDR1 and CDR2 sequences are SGHRS and YFSETQ. The CDR3 spans 20 residues. CDR3 residues: CASSYSPGTGEISYNSPLHF. The CDR3 DNA reads as TGCGCCAGCAGCTACTCCCCTGGGACAGGGGAAATATCCTATAATTCACCCCTCCACTTT.

The genes are TRBV9 and TRBJ2-1, with 7 bases lining up with TRBD1. CDR3 size: 23 residues. V lost 3 bases, J lost 1 base, and 28 bases stayed unmatched. The germline CDR1 and CDR2 sequences are SGDLS and YYNGEE. The CDR3 bases are TGTGCCAGCAGCGAGGCGGAAACGAACAGGGGCGCCGGGATCCACATATCCTACAATGAGCAGTTCTTC. Translation gives CASSEAETNRGAGIHISYNEQFF.

V usage is TRBV7-3 and J usage is TRBJ2-1, with 7 bases matching TRBD2. Trimming removed 6 bases from V and 9 bases from J; junction bases left unmatched: 11. Germline assignment: CDR1 SGHTA and CDR2 FQGTGA. The CDR3 runs 14 residues. DNA of the CDR3: TGTGCCAGCAGTCCTAATGGGGGGGACGGTGAGCAGTTCTTC. Protein sequence: CASSPNGGDGEQFF.

This chain uses TRBV5-6 with TRBJ2-1, with 7 bases fitting TRBD2. J lost 6 bases, V lost 3 bases, and 9 bases had no gene match. This CDR3 contains 15 residues. In germline, CDR1 is SGHDT, CDR2 YYEEEE. CDR3 in DNA: TGTGCCAGCAGCTCGGGACTACCCCGGGGCAATGAGCAGTTCTTC. It codes for CASSSGLPRGNEQFF. Based on the CDR3 plus reference TRBV5-6 and TRBJ2-1, the full variable domain is DAGVTQSPTHLIKTRGQQVTLRCSPKSGHDTVSWYQQALGQGPQFIFQYYEEEERQRGNFPDRFSGHQFPNYSSELNVNALLLGDSALYLCASSSGLPRGNEQFFGPGTRLTVL.

The chain recombines TRBV9 with TRBJ2-1, with 11 positions matching TRBD2. CDR3 length equals 17 residues. CDR1 is SGDLS, CDR2 YYNGEE, per germline. The trim removed 3 bases at V and 4 bases at J, leaving 9 bases unmatched. This chain's CDR3 is CASSALGRTSGYNEQFF. Here the CDR3 DNA reads TGTGCCAGCAGCGCTCTGGGAAGGACTAGCGGGTACAATGAGCAGTTCTTC. The full variable domain, in which reference TRBV9 and TRBJ2-1 provide the parts outside the CDR3, is DSGVTQTPKHLITATGQRVTLRCSPRSGDLSVYWYQQSLDQGLQFLIQYYNGEERAKGNILERFSAQQFPDLHSELNLSSLELGDSALYFCASSALGRTSGYNEQFFGPGTRLTVL.

This chain links TRBV6-4 with TRBJ2-1; 14 bases align to TRBD2. The V and J ends lost 6 bases and 5 bases, in that order; junction bases with no gene match: 12. CDR1 and CDR2 (germline): MRHNA, SNTAGT. This CDR3 comprises 18 residues. The CDR3 bases are TGTGCCAGCAGGAGACTAGCGGGAGGGCAAGGGGCACACAATGAGCAGTTCTTC. It yields the protein CASRRLAGGQGAHNEQFF.

The rearrangement joins TRBV12-3 or TRBV12-4 to TRBJ1-1, with D perhaps matching TRBD1 (6 bases). The CDR3 spans 13 residues. V lost 0 bases and J 11 bases, leaving 13 bases between the germline ends. CDR3 sequence reads: CASSLAGGGAAFF. The CDR3 bases are TGTGCCAGCAGTTTAGCGGGGGGGGGCGCCGCTTTCTTT.

This chain uses TRBV27 with TRBJ1-1; maybe TRBD1 (5 bases). The germline V and J ends were trimmed by 3 bases and 1 base, with 9 bases remaining between them. Germline CDR1 is MNHEY and CDR2 is SMNVEV (reference sequence). This CDR3 spans 14 amino acids. This chain's CDR3 is CASSFWGKNTEAFF. The CDR3 bases are TGTGCCAGCAGTTTCTGGGGCAAGAACACTGAAGCTTTCTTT.

CDR3 protein: CASSRTAGNTIYF. The CDR3 bases are TGTGCCAGCAGCCGGACAGCTGGAAACACCATATATTTT. The V call is TRBV14, the J call TRBJ1-3, with TRBD1 as a possible D gene (6 bases). Germline V gene sequence: CDR1 SGHDN, CDR2 FVKESK. The CDR3 is 13 residues long. Trimming took 4 bases from V and 2 from J, leaving 6 bases between them.

This sequence joins TRBV9 and TRBJ2-1; TRBD2 agrees at 12 bases. V gave up 3 bases and J gave up 5 bases; unmatched junction bases: 0. Germline assignment: CDR1 SGDLS and CDR2 YYNGEE. The CDR3 is 14 residues long. The DNA of the CDR3 is TGTGCCAGCAGCGCTAGCGGGAGGGACAATGAGCAGTTCTTC. Protein product: CASSASGRDNEQFF.

The V call is TRBV3-1 (or the pseudogene TRBV3-2), the J call TRBJ1-2, with TRBD1 matching 12 bases. With 4 bases clipped from V and 8 bases from J, the junction kept 11 bases outside the gene matches. The CDR3 consists of 16 residues. Germline lookup yields CDR1 LGHDT and CDR2 YNNKEL (reference sequence). CDR3: CASSLRDRGRLGGYTF. Here the CDR3 DNA reads TGTGCCAGCAGCCTAAGGGACAGGGGGCGTTTAGGGGGCTACACCTTC.

The genes are TRBV2 and TRBJ1-5, with D unclear. With 3 bases removed from V and 5 bases from J, the gap between germline ends came to 11 bases. CDR3 size: 14 residues. Germline lookup yields CDR1 SNHLY and CDR2 FYNNEI. The CDR3 DNA sequence: TGTGCCAGCAGTGATGATAGAGGGTATCAGCCCCAGCATTTT. Protein sequence: CASSDDRGYQPQHF.

The chain employs TRBV3-1 (or the pseudogene TRBV3-2) and TRBJ1-1; 9 bases fit TRBD1. The junction had 9 bases not matched to a gene; V was cut back by 2 bases and J by 8 bases. The CDR3 is 15 residues long. Germline assignment: CDR1 LGHDT and CDR2 YNNKEL (reference sequence). The CDR3 coding sequence is TGTGCCAGCAGCCAATCCGGGACAGGGTCAGCCGAAGCTTTCTTT. Encoded protein: CASSQSGTGSAEAFF.

The rearrangement uses TRBV19 and TRBJ2-5; 11 nucleotides agree with TRBD2. The J segment lost 5 bases and the V segment lost 1 base, leaving 3 bases of the junction unmatched. The CDR3 extends over 15 amino acids. CDR1 LNHDA and CDR2 SQIVND come from the germline V gene (reference sequence). The CDR3 protein is CASSIVASGGETQYF. The CDR3 DNA reads TGTGCCAGTAGTATAGTAGCTAGCGGGGGGGAGACCCAGTACTTC.

This rearrangement joins TRBV5-1 to TRBJ2-3; TRBD2 aligns across 7 bases. CDR3 length: 15 residues. Germline lookup yields CDR1 SGHRS and CDR2 YFSETQ. Trimming removed 2 bases from V and 4 bases from J; junction bases left unmatched: 7. Here the CDR3 reads CASSLEGRASDTQYF. The CDR3 DNA follows: TGCGCCAGCAGCTTAGAAGGGAGGGCCTCAGATACGCAGTATTTT.